The 24 T cell receptor beta chains below were found in one sample sequenced in a study of identifying expanded T cells in peripheral blood. Profiled with immunoSEQ multiplex PCR; TCRdb holds only in-frame clones, not every one. The profile shows tens of thousands of clones, 85% to 90% of them singletons. The sample comprised blood. Receptors originate from a person aged 18 to 75 in good health.

This rearrangement joins TRBV19 to TRBJ2-1, with D perhaps TRBD2 (6 bases). Per germline, CDR1 LNHDA and CDR2 SQIVND (reference sequence). V was clipped by 1 base and J by 3 bases, with 7 bases between them. The CDR3 consists of 14 residues. The DNA of the CDR3 is TGTGCCAGTAGTATAGGGGACTTCTACAATGAGCAGTTCTTC. It is translated as CASSIGDFYNEQFF.

The chain is built from TRBV5-1 and TRBJ1-1, with no clear D. Germline lookup yields CDR1 SGHRS and CDR2 YFSETQ. CDR3 length: 14 residues. With 1 base removed from V and 0 bases from J, the gap between germline ends came to 7 bases. CDR3 loop: CASSLSDLNTEAFF. The CDR3 DNA sequence: TGCGCCAGCAGCTTGTCAGACCTGAACACTGAAGCTTTCTTT.

The chain carries TRBV5-1 and TRBJ1-1; TRBD1 matches at 11 bases. Germline-derived CDR1 and CDR2 are SGHRS and YFSETQ. V trimming: 3 bases; J trimming: 4 bases; junction bases outside the gene matches: 8. This CDR3 has 16 amino acids. The CDR3 DNA reads as TGCGCCAGCAGCTCGGACGCCGGGACAGGGGGCACTGAAGCTTTCTTT. Protein sequence: CASSSDAGTGGTEAFF.

The chain is built from TRBV7-8 and TRBJ2-2; D gene ambiguous. The CDR3 has 13 residues. CDR1 SGHVS and CDR2 FQNEAQ come from the germline V gene. With 2 bases removed from V and 5 bases from J, the gap between germline ends came to 6 bases. CDR3 residues: CASSLLETGELFF. CDR3 sequence (DNA): TGTGCCAGCAGCTTACTGGAGACCGGGGAGCTGTTTTTT.

This sequence joins TRBV7-6 and TRBJ1-1; no reliable D call. The CDR3 runs 12 residues. Germline CDR1 is SGHVS and CDR2 is FNYEAQ. The ends were cut back, 0 bases at V and 8 bases at J, with 7 bases in the middle. CDR3 coding DNA: TGTGCCAGCAGCTTAGCGCCGGGGGAAGCTTTCTTT. Translating gives CASSLAPGEAFF.

The V and J genes are TRBV2 and TRBJ2-4, with a tentative D call TRBD2 (7 bases). Trimming cost V 4 bases and J 9 bases, with 16 bases left between them. This CDR3 has 14 amino acids. Germline CDR1 reads SNHLY; CDR2 reads FYNNEI. DNA for the CDR3: TGTGCCAGCAGTGTGGAATGGGGAGGGGGCATTCAGTACTTC. This encodes CASSVEWGGGIQYF.

The chain is built from TRBV19 and TRBJ2-2, with D unresolved. Germline V lookup: CDR1 LNHDA, CDR2 SQIVND (reference sequence). The CDR3 extends over 15 amino acids. The germline V and J ends were trimmed by 4 bases and 1 base, with 10 bases remaining between them. This CDR3 reads CASSRERLNTGELFF. DNA for the CDR3: TGTGCCAGTAGTAGAGAAAGGCTGAACACCGGGGAGCTGTTTTTT.

The chain carries TRBV29-1 and TRBJ1-4, with D unresolved. The V gene lost 2 bases and the J gene lost 7 bases, with 11 bases spanning the gap. Germline CDR1 reads SQVTM; CDR2 reads ANQGSEA. The CDR3 has 13 residues. The chain's CDR3 is CSVERHRGEKLFF. CDR3 nucleotides: TGCAGCGTTGAAAGACATCGGGGTGAAAAACTGTTTTTT.

The V call is TRBV28, the J call TRBJ2-5; TRBD2 aligns across 10 bases. Trimming cost V 5 bases and J 2 bases; bases outside gene matches: 8. The CDR3 contains 16 residues. Looked up from germline, CDR1 is MDHEN and CDR2 is SYDVKM. The CDR3 nucleotides read TGTGCCAGCAGTCCTTTTCCGGGACTAGCGCAAGAGACCCAGTACTTC. Translation: CASSPFPGLAQETQYF.

The gene calls are TRBV7-2 and TRBJ1-1; D ambiguous. CDR3 length: 14 residues. CDR1 and CDR2 from the germline V gene are SGHTA and FQGNSA. The V end lost 1 base, the J end lost 1 base, and 7 bases lay between the germline ends. The CDR3 spells CASSLGQTNTEAFF. In DNA form, the CDR3 reads TGTGCCAGCAGCTTAGGGCAGACGAACACTGAAGCTTTCTTT.

The CDR3 DNA is TGCAGTGCTAGCCCTTATAGGGAGCAGTACTTC. It encodes CSASPYREQYF. V and J are TRBV20-1 and TRBJ2-7; D remains unclear. The CDR3 loop spans 11 amino acids. The V gene lost 3 bases and the J gene lost 7 bases, with 10 bases spanning the gap. Germline V gene sequence: CDR1 DFQATT, CDR2 SNEGSKA (reference sequence).

The rearrangement links TRBV20-1 to TRBJ2-7; D is unclear. From germline, CDR1 is DFQATT and CDR2 SNEGSKA (reference sequence). Trimming took off 4 bases at V and 3 bases at J, with 7 bases between the two ends. CDR3 length: 11 amino acids. The chain's CDR3 is CSANLGYEQYF. The CDR3 DNA follows: TGCAGTGCTAATCTGGGCTACGAGCAGTACTTC.

The chain is built from TRBV5-4 and TRBJ2-5, with a possible D match to TRBD2 (7 bases). The germline V gene has CDR1 SGHNT and CDR2 YYREEE (reference sequence). Between the trimmed V and J ends, which lost 4 bases and 2 bases, there was a span of 21 bases. The CDR3 extends over 17 amino acids. CDR3 region: CASSRSGTKSLQETQYF. The CDR3 region has the DNA TGTGCCAGCAGCAGAAGCGGGACAAAGAGCTTACAAGAGACCCAGTACTTC.

The CDR3 is CASSLSMTGFQHEQYF. CDR3 in DNA: TGTGCCAGCAGTTTATCGATGACAGGCTTTCAGCACGAGCAGTACTTC. The chain carries TRBV27 and TRBJ2-7, with D maybe TRBD1 (6 bases). This CDR3 is built from 16 residues. CDR1 MNHEY and CDR2 SMNVEV come from the germline V gene (reference sequence). Between the trimmed V and J ends, which lost 0 bases and 5 bases, there was a span of 17 bases.

The chain carries TRBV5-1 and TRBJ1-2, with 7 bases aligning to TRBD1. The V and J ends lost 2 bases and 4 bases, in that order; junction bases with no gene match: 8. This CDR3 is 15 amino acids long. Germline values: CDR1 SGHRS, CDR2 YFSETQ. CDR3 nucleotides: TGCGCCAGCAGCTTCGACAGGGAGGAGGGCTATGGCTACACCTTC. It specifies CASSFDREEGYGYTF.

The rearrangement joins TRBV6-5 to TRBJ2-7; 9 bases line up with TRBD1. The V segment lost 3 bases and the J segment 2 bases; nucleotides outside the gene matches: 5. This CDR3 comprises 15 residues. CDR1 is MNHEY, CDR2 SVGAGI, per germline. The chain's CDR3 is CASSYEGTGTYEQYF. CDR3 DNA: TGTGCCAGCAGTTATGAGGGGACAGGGACCTACGAGCAGTACTTC.

The chain uses TRBV19 and TRBJ2-2; D remains ambiguous. Trimming pared 6 bases from V and 4 bases from J, leaving 12 bases between. This CDR3 contains 14 residues. Germline V gene sequence: CDR1 LNHDA, CDR2 SQIVND (reference sequence). The CDR3 reads CASSITLSTGELFF. The CDR3 bases are TGTGCCAGTAGCATAACATTGTCCACCGGGGAGCTGTTTTTT.

The chain has TRBV21-1 and TRBJ2-2. TRBV21-1 is shown as a pseudogene. The CDR3 covers 18 residues. CDR3 nucleotides: TGTGCCAGCAGCAAAGCAGGCCGGCAAGTCGACGGCACCGGGGAGCTGTTTTTT. Translation: CASSKAGRQVDGTGELFF.

This clone was observed a handful of times. The J gene is TRBJ2-6, the V gene TRBV28, with D possibly TRBD1 on 6 matching bases. From germline, CDR1 is MDHEN and CDR2 SYDVKM. The germline V and J ends were trimmed by 6 bases and 0 bases, with 12 bases remaining between them. The length of the CDR3 is 16 residues. The CDR3 region has the DNA TGTGCCAGCAGCCCGGGACACCTCTCTGGGGCCAACGTCCTGACTTTC. This encodes CASSPGHLSGANVLTF.

V usage is TRBV7-2 and J usage is TRBJ1-5; D is uncertain. Germline V lookup: CDR1 SGHTA, CDR2 FQGNSA. The CDR3 has 13 residues. V was trimmed by 10 bases and J by 0 bases, leaving 10 bases between them. DNA for the CDR3: TGTGCCACCGGCCGAACTAGCAATCAGCCCCAGCATTTT. Translated, it gives CATGRTSNQPQHF.

The chain combines TRBV4-3 with TRBJ1-1; possibly TRBD1 for D (6 bases). The V gene lost 0 bases and the J gene lost 4 bases, with 12 bases spanning the gap. This CDR3 has 15 residues. Germline V CDR1 and CDR2: LGHNA, YSLEER. CDR3 sequence reads: CASSQDNREVTEAFF. The CDR3 coding sequence is TGCGCCAGCAGCCAAGATAACAGGGAGGTCACTGAAGCTTTCTTT.

The table lists this clone with a few counts. The rearrangement links TRBV18 to TRBJ2-7; perhaps TRBD2 as D (6 bases). Germline CDR1 KGHSH, CDR2 LQKENI. The V and J ends lost 3 bases and 6 bases respectively, with 12 bases between them. This CDR3 region has 13 residues. CDR3 sequence: CASSPRGFGEQYF. The CDR3 bases are TGTGCCAGCTCACCTCGGGGGTTCGGCGAGCAGTACTTC.

This rearrangement joins TRBV7-2 to TRBJ2-1; no clear D. Germline V gene sequence: CDR1 SGHTA, CDR2 FQGNSA. The V gene lost 7 bases and the J gene lost 10 bases, with 14 bases spanning the gap. The CDR3 totals 12 residues. The CDR3 spells CASTLDRREQFF. The CDR3 DNA sequence: TGTGCCAGCACCCTAGACCGTCGGGAGCAGTTCTTC.

The chain links TRBV6-5 to TRBJ2-4; the D is unclear. V shed 5 bases and J shed 0 bases, with 11 bases lying between them. The CDR3 runs 15 residues. The V gene's germline CDR1 is MNHEY and CDR2 SVGAGI. Here the CDR3 reads CASSKGIIAKNIQYF. CDR3 sequence (DNA): TGTGCCAGCAGTAAAGGGATTATAGCCAAAAACATTCAGTACTTC.